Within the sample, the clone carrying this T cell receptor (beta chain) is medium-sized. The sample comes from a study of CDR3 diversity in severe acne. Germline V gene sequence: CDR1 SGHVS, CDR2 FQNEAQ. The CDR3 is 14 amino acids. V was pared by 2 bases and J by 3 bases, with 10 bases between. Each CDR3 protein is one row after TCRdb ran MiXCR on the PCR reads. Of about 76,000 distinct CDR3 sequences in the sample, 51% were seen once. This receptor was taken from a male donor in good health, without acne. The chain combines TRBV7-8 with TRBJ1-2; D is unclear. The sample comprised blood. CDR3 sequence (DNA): TGTGCCAGCAGCTTATACCCTGTGGACTATGGCTACACCTTC. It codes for CASSLYPVDYGYTF. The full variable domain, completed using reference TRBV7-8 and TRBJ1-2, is GAGVSQSPRYKVAKRGQDVALRCDPISGHVSLFWYQQALGQGPEFLTYFQNEAQLDKSGLPSDRFFAERPEGSVSTLKIQRTQQEDSAVYLCASSLYPVDYGYTFGSGTRLTVV.